This paragraph covers one T cell receptor beta chain sequence. Antigen specificity is unknown. Mismatch with germline at one junction end may stem from a read error. Before thyroid surgery, none of the patients had received any treatment. Germline CDR1 is SGDLS and CDR2 is YYNGEE. This CDR3 has 17 amino acids. The sample belongs to a study of metastatic and nonmetastatic thyroid tumors. As for the study in general: Repertoires were compared across blood and tumor or nodule tissue from malignant and benign thyroid patients. Study-wide results and caveats: According to reports, the diversity of TCR beta was significantly higher in malignant thyroid tumors than in benign nodules, and this held in both blood and tumor samples.

As processed by the authors: The study's classifier, a distant-metastasis tool for papillary thyroid cancer, was built using CDR3 differences across clinicopathological groups. TCRdb reassembled clones from the PCR reads with MiXCR. TCRdb's processing, not the authors', yielded these V and J calls. The sample lists about 40,000 clones, about 19% occurring once. The sequence was collected from a female donor with papillary thyroid cancer or a benign thyroid nodule (not recorded which). Some clones in this sample may be carry-over from other donors' samples. The chain employs TRBV9 and TRBJ2-1, with TRBD2 matching 8 bases. Sequences were obtained from tumor tissue. The CDR3 sequence is CASSVDGLASSYNGQFF. CDR3 bases: TGTGCCAGCAGCGTAGACGGACTAGCTAGCTCCTACAATGGGCAGTTCTTC. Complete variable domain (other parts from reference TRBV9 and TRBJ2-1): DSGVTQTPKHLITATGQRVTLRCSPRSGDLSVYWYQQSLDQGLQFLIQYYNGEERAKGNILERFSAQQFPDLHSELNLSSLELGDSALYFCASSVDGLASSYNGQFFGPGTRLTVL.